These 6 T cell receptor beta chains were sequenced from one sample in a study of regulatory T cells in long-lasting Graves disease (dated by TCRdb to 2020 to 2022). The library was obtained by multiplex PCR. Instrument used: Illumina HiSeq 4000. iRepertoire HTBI primers and Arm-PCR amplification of CDR3 regions were used to construct TCR beta libraries. TCRdb handled the public reads itself, with Q25 trimming in fastp and clone calling in MiXCR, and kept productive beta chains. Every entry covers one CDR3 protein and lists the most common genes and DNA from its rows. This sample has about 470,000 distinct CDR3 sequences in its table, and about 20% of those were observed once. The ten largest account for approximately 8% of the sample. The time point label corresponds to: persistent/refractory GD, antithyroid drugs over 5 years with positive TRAb. For both TCR sequencing and RNA sequencing, RNA was extracted from PBMCs in TRIzol.

The sample consisted of peripheral blood mononuclear cells (PBMCs), taken when the disease was refractory, from a patient treated with antithyroid drugs. Receptors were obtained from a female donor with Graves disease.

In its sample, this clonotype was seen many times. The chain joins TRBV28 to TRBJ1-6; possible D gene TRBD1, 6 bases. The CDR3 contains 11 residues. V was shortened by 7 bases and J by 9 bases, with 7 bases between the two germline ends. Per the germline V gene, CDR1 is MDHEN and CDR2 is SYDVKM. DNA for the CDR3: TGTGCCAGCAAGGGGGGTTCACCCCTCCACTTT. This sequence encodes CASKGGSPLHF.

Only a few counts were recorded for this clonotype. The rearrangement joins TRBV7-9 to TRBJ2-7, with 9 bases identical to TRBD2. CDR3 length: 16 residues. Germline assignment: CDR1 SEHNR and CDR2 FQNEAQ (reference sequence). With V trimmed by 5 bases and J by 6 bases, 14 bases remained unmatched. The CDR3 loop reads CASSPALGSGRVEQYF. CDR3 nucleotides: TGTGCCAGCAGCCCCGCCCTTGGTAGCGGGAGAGTCGAGCAGTACTTC.

This clonotype showed up just a few times. The chain couples TRBV7-2 to TRBJ1-6; the D gene is possibly TRBD1 (5 bases). V gave up 5 bases and J gave up 7 bases, with 15 bases separating them. Per germline, CDR1 SGHTA and CDR2 FQGNSA. This CDR3 region has 15 residues. CDR3 bases: TGTGCCAGCAGCCCGGGGGACGGTCAGAATTCACCCCTCCACTTT. It encodes CASSPGDGQNSPLHF.

The sample holds many counts of this clonotype. V usage is TRBV7-3 and J usage is TRBJ1-2; D perhaps matches TRBD1 (5 bases). CDR3 length equals 13 residues. Between the trimmed V and J ends, which lost 5 bases and 6 bases, there was a span of 13 bases. Germline V CDR1 and CDR2: SGHTA, FQGTGA. CDR3 region: CASSRGGEDGYTF. The CDR3 DNA reads as TGTGCCAGCAGCCGGGGAGGGGAGGATGGCTACACCTTC.

This clonotype showed up just a few times. The J gene is TRBJ2-2, the V gene TRBV7-9, with D hard to call. The germline gives CDR1 SEHNR, CDR2 FQNEAQ (reference sequence). V was cut by 5 bases and J by 0 bases, with 19 bases left in between. There are 18 residues in the CDR3. The CDR3 DNA reads as TGTGCCAGCAGCCCCCGTTCCAGGATTGTTTCGAACACCGGGGAGCTGTTTTTT. Translated, it gives CASSPRSRIVSNTGELFF.

This clonotype was detected many times. The rearrangement joins TRBV28 to TRBJ1-2, with a weak D call TRBD1 (5 bases). Trimming cost V 4 bases and J 4 bases, with 13 bases left between them. This CDR3 spans 14 amino acids. CDR1 is MDHEN, CDR2 SYDVKM, per germline. The DNA of the CDR3 is TGTGCCAGCAGTTGGGACCGGGGACTCTATGGCTACACCTTC. This sequence encodes CASSWDRGLYGYTF.